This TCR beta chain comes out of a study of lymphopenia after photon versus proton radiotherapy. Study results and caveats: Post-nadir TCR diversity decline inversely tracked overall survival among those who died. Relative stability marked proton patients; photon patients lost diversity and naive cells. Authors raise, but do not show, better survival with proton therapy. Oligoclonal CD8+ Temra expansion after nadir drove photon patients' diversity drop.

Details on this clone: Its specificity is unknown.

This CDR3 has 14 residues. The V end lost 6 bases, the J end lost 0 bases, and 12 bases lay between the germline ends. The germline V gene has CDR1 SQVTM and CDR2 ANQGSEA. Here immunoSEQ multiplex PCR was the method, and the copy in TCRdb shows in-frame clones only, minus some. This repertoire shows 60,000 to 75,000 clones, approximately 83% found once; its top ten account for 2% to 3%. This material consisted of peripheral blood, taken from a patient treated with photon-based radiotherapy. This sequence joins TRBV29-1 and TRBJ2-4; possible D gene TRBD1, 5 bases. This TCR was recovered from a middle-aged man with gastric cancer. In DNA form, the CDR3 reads TGCAGCGTAACAGGCAGACTAGCCAAAAACATTCAGTACTTC. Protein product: CSVTGRLAKNIQYF.